This passage covers 11 T cell receptor beta chains from one sample sequenced in a study of cytomegalovirus exposure and HLA in healthy donors. The protocol was immunoSEQ multiplex PCR, while the TCRdb copy is restricted to in-frame clones and leaves out a portion. The data hold fewer than 70,000 clones, with roughly 94% observed a single time. Sequencing was carried out using PBMCs. These receptor sequences come from a young woman in good health and CMV-seropositive.

This clone appeared a few times. The CDR3 region is CASSSRGNQPQHF. The CDR3 DNA reads as TGTGCCAGCAGCTCCCGCGGCAATCAGCCCCAGCATTTT. This rearrangement joins TRBV7-2 to TRBJ1-5, with no clear D. Germline assignment: CDR1 SGHTA and CDR2 FQGNSA. The CDR3 sequence is 13 residues long. Trimming removed 4 bases from V and 2 bases from J, with 6 bases in between.

The V gene is TRBV11-2, the J gene TRBJ2-7; D uncertain. Trimming pared 1 base from V and 2 bases from J, leaving 3 bases between. The CDR3 totals 12 residues. The V gene's germline CDR1 is SGHAT and CDR2 FQNNGV. In nucleotides, the CDR3 is TGTGCCAGCAGCTTAGCGGCCTACGAGCAGTACTTC. Residues: CASSLAAYEQYF.

V gene TRBV19 combines with J gene TRBJ1-5; 10 positions agree with TRBD1. Per the germline V gene, CDR1 is LNHDA and CDR2 is SQIVND (reference sequence). The CDR3 totals 17 residues. The junction had 10 bases not matched to a gene; V was cut back by 4 bases and J by 4 bases. CDR3 region: CASSKVLDRGLNQPQHF. The CDR3 DNA reads TGTGCCAGTAGTAAGGTCCTCGACAGGGGGCTTAATCAGCCCCAGCATTTT.

The rearrangement uses TRBV4-1 and TRBJ1-2; the D is unclear. Germline lookup yields CDR1 MGHRA and CDR2 YSYEKL. The length of the CDR3 is 14 residues. Trimming removed 3 bases at V and 0 bases at J, with 8 bases between. The CDR3 coding sequence is TGCGCCAGCAGCCAGGCCCTTTCTAACTATGGCTACACCTTC. Encoded protein: CASSQALSNYGYTF.

This clone showed up just once. The chain is built from TRBV5-1 and TRBJ1-5; D is undetermined. In germline, CDR1 is SGHRS, CDR2 YFSETQ. V shed 0 bases and J shed 4 bases, with 5 bases lying between them. This CDR3 is built from 13 residues. CDR3 sequence reads: CASSLGVNQPQHF. DNA for the CDR3: TGCGCCAGCAGCTTGGGAGTAAATCAGCCCCAGCATTTT.

This clone was detected only once. The gene calls are TRBV7-2 and TRBJ2-2; 10 positions agree with TRBD1. From germline, CDR1 is SGHTA and CDR2 FQGNSA. V shed 1 base and J 2 bases; nucleotides not matched to a gene: 4. This CDR3 is 17 amino acids long. The CDR3: CASSLVGTGANTGELFF. The CDR3 DNA follows: TGTGCCAGCAGCTTAGTAGGGACAGGGGCAAACACCGGGGAGCTGTTTTTT.

The chain couples TRBV15 to TRBJ1-2, with 7 bases lining up with TRBD1. The CDR3 loop spans 15 amino acids. Germline CDR1 LNHNV, CDR2 YYDKDF (reference sequence). V trimming: 3 bases; J trimming: 4 bases; junction bases outside the gene matches: 8. CDR3 sequence: CATSSRQGGSYGYTF. CDR3 bases: TGTGCCACCAGCAGTCGGCAAGGGGGCAGCTATGGCTACACCTTC.

The chain joins TRBV7-2 to TRBJ2-1, with 8 bases aligning to TRBD1. The CDR3 has 15 amino acids. V lost 5 bases and J lost 9; bases outside the gene matches: 12. Germline values: CDR1 SGHTA, CDR2 FQGNSA. The CDR3 coding sequence is TGTGCCAGCAGCCCAGATGGGACAGGCAGTAGTGAGCAGTTCTTC. This codes for CASSPDGTGSSEQFF.

In DNA form, the CDR3 reads TGTGCCAGCAGCTTAGAGACTAGCGGTTACAATGAGCAGTTCTTC. This gives the protein CASSLETSGYNEQFF. This chain joins TRBV5-4 and TRBJ2-1, with TRBD2 matching 9 bases. Germline-derived CDR1 and CDR2 are SGHNT and YYREEE (reference sequence). The ends lost 2 bases at V and 4 bases at J; junction bases unmatched: 4. CDR3 length equals 15 residues.

The V gene is TRBV9, the J gene TRBJ2-2; TRBD2 is a possible D gene (5 bases). Germline CDR1 SGDLS, CDR2 YYNGEE. The CDR3 is made up of 14 amino acids. Trimming pared 0 bases from V and 6 bases from J, leaving 9 bases between. The CDR3 sequence: CASSVEASPGELFF. The CDR3 DNA reads as TGTGCCAGCAGCGTAGAGGCTAGCCCCGGGGAGCTGTTTTTT.

The chain employs TRBV7-2 and TRBJ2-3, with 9 bases identical to TRBD2. Germline lookup yields CDR1 SGHTA and CDR2 FQGNSA. The ends lost 1 base at V and 1 base at J; junction bases unmatched: 3. This CDR3 comprises 16 residues. CDR3 protein: CASSLGPSGGTDTQYF. In DNA form, the CDR3 reads TGTGCCAGCAGCTTAGGTCCTAGCGGGGGCACAGATACGCAGTATTTT. The full variable domain, rest sourced from reference TRBV7-2 and TRBJ2-3, is GAGVSQSPSNKVTEKGKDVELRCDPISGHTALYWYRQSLGQGLEFLIYFQGNSAPDKSGLPSDRFSAERTGGSVSTLTIQRTQQEDSAVYLCASSLGPSGGTDTQYFGPGTRLTVL.